The clone carrying this T cell receptor beta chain was found a few times. These data are taken from a study of cytomegalovirus exposure and HLA in healthy donors. The CDR3 has 14 amino acids. With V trimmed by 3 bases and J by 7 bases, 8 bases remained unmatched. Germline loops: CDR1 ENHRY, CDR2 SYGVKD. The PCR made use of 60 Vbeta and 13 Jbeta primers. The assay was immunoSEQ multiplex PCR, and TCRdb's table has in-frame clones only and misses some. Here the sample spans about 120,000 clones, around a tenth being singletons. This TCR was recovered from a man aged 30 to 39 in good health and CMV-seronegative. The chain couples TRBV10-3 to TRBJ2-7; 8 nucleotides align to TRBD1. The specimen sequenced was PBMCs. The CDR3 region is CAISEGRGQGEQYF. As DNA, the CDR3 is TGTGCCATCAGTGAAGGCAGGGGGCAAGGGGAGCAGTACTTC.